This entry concerns a single T cell receptor (beta chain). This clonotype was observed a single time. What this receptor recognizes is not known. No per-base quality is available; no much larger clone lies one base away. The entry originates in a study of post-analysis software for immune sequencing data (dated by TCRdb to between 2015 and 2017). About the full investigation: Recorded disease courses included relapsing-remitting, secondary progressive and progressive-relapsing multiple sclerosis, with some patients lacking subtype annotation. Patient repertoires were compared against roughly 12 previously published healthy control repertoires from donors aged roughly 6 to 26 years. A subset of samples was prepared in parallel using single-end sample barcoding, then pooled and co-amplified after Illumina adapter ligation. What the work shows at the level of the full study, not this receptor alone: The multiple sclerosis patient group was slightly younger than the control group. Normalized Chao1 diversity was significantly lower in multiple sclerosis patients than controls, suggesting substantial peripheral T-cell clonal expansion. Direct clustering with F measure showed strong co-clustering of samples prepared in the same batch, prompting a batch-effect correction. Significantly higher frequencies in patients than in controls were found for roughly 5 TRBV segments, including TRBV5-6, TRBV5-1 and TRBV20-1.

To demonstrate the VDJtools post-analysis software, TCR beta repertoires were profiled from the peripheral blood of about 13 young patients with multiple sclerosis. The patients with multiple sclerosis were children and adolescents between about 6 and 16 years of age. CDR1 DFQATT and CDR2 SNEGSKA were looked up in the germline V gene (reference sequence). Counted from cysteine to phenylalanine, this CDR3 has 15 amino acids. Only CDR3 DNA remains: 45 bases, in frame from the first base. V is cut by 5 bases and J by 3 bases, and the space between the germline ends is 19 bases. The library came from PCR. Data came from an Illumina HiSeq 2500. To reduce PCR and sequencing biases, unique molecular identifiers were incorporated into the TCR beta cDNA libraries. Every 1 to 10 million input T cells yielded approximately 500,000 cDNA molecules, meaning each molecule approximated one T cell. The same protocol used for the earlier healthy control dataset was applied to prepare and sequence the patient libraries. Within a given batch, samples were prepared together, multiplexed and sequenced on the same HiSeq lane. For the original study's pipeline: Raw barcoded reads were processed with MIGEC, discarding single-read molecular identifier groups before consensus assembly and CDR3 extraction. Clonotype tables were post-analysed with VDJtools, normalizing diversity by down-sampling all datasets to the smallest sample size. Repertoire overlap clustering matched CDR3 amino acid but not nucleotide sequences to correct batch-related cross-sample contamination. TCRdb redid the processing of the public reads, applying fastp at Q25 and MiXCR, and retained in-frame beta chains. Every distinct CDR3 protein forms one entry, paired with its most common genes and DNA. TCRdb assigned the V and J calls; the authors' analysis was not used. This sample gives about half a million distinct CDR3 sequences in total; roughly 45% of them show up just once. The biggest ten clones account for around an eighth of the sample.

This chain is built from TRBV20-1 and TRBJ2-5, with TRBD2 perhaps the D gene, on 6 matching bases. This TCR derives from a girl aged 5-17 years with multiple sclerosis. Sequencing input: blood. The CDR3 loop reads CSAASRTKREETQYF. Here is the DNA: TGCAGTGCTGCATCCAGGACCAAGCGGGAAGAGACCCAGTACTTC.